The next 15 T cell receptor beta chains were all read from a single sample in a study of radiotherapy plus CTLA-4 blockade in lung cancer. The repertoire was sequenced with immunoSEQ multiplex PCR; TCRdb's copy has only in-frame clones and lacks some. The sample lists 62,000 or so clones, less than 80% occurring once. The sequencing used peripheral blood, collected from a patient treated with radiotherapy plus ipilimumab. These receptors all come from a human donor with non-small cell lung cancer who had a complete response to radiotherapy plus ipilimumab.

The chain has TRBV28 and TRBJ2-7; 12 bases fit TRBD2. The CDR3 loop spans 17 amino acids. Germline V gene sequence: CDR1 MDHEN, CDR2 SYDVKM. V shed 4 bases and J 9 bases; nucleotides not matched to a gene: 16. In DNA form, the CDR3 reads TGTGCCAGCAGTTCGAATAGTCCGACTAGCGGGAGTTCAGTGCAGTACGTC. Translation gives CASSSNSPTSGSSVQYV.

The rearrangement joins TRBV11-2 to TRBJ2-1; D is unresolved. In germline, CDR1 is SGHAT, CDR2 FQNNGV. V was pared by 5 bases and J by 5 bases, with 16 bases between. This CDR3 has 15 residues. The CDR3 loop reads CASSPVLRPDNEQFF. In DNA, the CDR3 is TGTGCCAGCAGCCCCGTCCTGAGACCCGACAATGAGCAGTTCTTC.

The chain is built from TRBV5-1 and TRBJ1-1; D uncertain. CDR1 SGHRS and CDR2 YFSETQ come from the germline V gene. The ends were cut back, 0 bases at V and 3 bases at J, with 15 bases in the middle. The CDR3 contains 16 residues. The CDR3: CASSLGLWEDDTEAFF. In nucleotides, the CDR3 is TGCGCCAGCAGCTTGGGGTTGTGGGAGGACGACACTGAAGCTTTCTTT.

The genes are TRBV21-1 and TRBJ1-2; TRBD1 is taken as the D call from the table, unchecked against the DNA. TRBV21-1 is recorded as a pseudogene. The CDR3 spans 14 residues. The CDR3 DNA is TGTGCCAGCAGCACCCGAGGAGGGGGCGAATGCTACACCTTC. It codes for CASSTRGGGECYTF.

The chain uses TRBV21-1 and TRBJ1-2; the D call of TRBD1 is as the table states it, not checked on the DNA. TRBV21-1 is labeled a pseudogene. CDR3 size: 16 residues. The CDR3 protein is CASSPWDRERGYGYTF. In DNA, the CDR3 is TGTGCCAGCAGCCCCTGGGACAGGGAACGGGGCTATGGCTACACCTTC.

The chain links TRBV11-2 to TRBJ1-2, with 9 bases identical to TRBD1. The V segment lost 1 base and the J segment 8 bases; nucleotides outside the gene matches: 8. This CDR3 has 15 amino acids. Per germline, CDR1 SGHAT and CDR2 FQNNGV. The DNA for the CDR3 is TGTGCCAGCAGCTTAGTGGGACAGGGAGTAGGGGGCTACACCTTC. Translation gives CASSLVGQGVGGYTF.

The CDR3 loop is CASRPLAGGADTQYF. For the CDR3, the DNA is TGTGCCAGTAGGCCGCTAGCGGGGGGCGCGGATACGCAGTATTTT. The chain employs TRBV19 and TRBJ2-3; 11 bases are shared with TRBD2. The CDR3 totals 15 residues. From germline, CDR1 is LNHDA and CDR2 SQIVND (reference sequence). J gave up 6 bases and V 6 bases, and 8 bases lay outside the gene matches.

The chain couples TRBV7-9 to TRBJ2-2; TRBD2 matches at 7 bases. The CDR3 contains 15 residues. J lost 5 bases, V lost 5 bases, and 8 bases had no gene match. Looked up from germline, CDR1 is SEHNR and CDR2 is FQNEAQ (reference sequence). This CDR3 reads CASSPLGGITGELFF. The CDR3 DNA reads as TGTGCCAGCAGCCCGCTGGGAGGGATAACCGGGGAGCTGTTTTTT.

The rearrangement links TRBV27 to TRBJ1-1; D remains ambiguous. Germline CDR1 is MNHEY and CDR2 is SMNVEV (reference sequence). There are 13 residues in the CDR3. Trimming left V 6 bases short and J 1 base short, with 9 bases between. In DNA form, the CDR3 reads TGTGCCAGCAGCTGGACGGAGAACACTGAAGCTTTCTTT. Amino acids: CASSWTENTEAFF.

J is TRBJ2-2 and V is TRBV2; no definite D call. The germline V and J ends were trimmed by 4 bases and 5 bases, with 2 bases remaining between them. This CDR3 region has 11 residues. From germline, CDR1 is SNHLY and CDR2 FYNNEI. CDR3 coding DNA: TGTGCCAGCAGTGTTACCGGGGAGCTGTTTTTT. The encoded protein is CASSVTGELFF.

The CDR3 nucleotides are TGTGCCAGCAGATCCGGGGCTAACTATGGCTACACCTTC. This codes for CASRSGANYGYTF. This chain links TRBV7-9 with TRBJ1-2, with D unresolved. Trimming pared 6 bases from V and 0 bases from J, leaving 8 bases between. The CDR3 is 13 residues long. From germline, CDR1 is SEHNR and CDR2 FQNEAQ (reference sequence).

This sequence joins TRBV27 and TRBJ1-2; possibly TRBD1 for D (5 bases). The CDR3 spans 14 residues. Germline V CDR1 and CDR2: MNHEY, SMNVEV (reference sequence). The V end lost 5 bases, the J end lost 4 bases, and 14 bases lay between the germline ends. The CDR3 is CASSTRTLGYGYTF. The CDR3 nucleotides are TGTGCCAGCAGTACACGGACACTTGGCTATGGCTACACCTTC.

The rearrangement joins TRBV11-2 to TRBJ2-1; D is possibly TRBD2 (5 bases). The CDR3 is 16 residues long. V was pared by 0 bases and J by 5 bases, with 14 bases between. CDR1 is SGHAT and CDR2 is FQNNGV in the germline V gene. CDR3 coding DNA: TGTGCCAGCAGCTTAGACCGGGGAACCAAACACAATGAGCAGTTCTTC. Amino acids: CASSLDRGTKHNEQFF.

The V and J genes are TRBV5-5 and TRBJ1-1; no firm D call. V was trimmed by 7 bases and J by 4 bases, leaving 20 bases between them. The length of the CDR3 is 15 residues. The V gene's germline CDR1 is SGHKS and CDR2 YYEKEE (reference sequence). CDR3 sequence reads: CASATIHSESTEAFF. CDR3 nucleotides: TGTGCCAGCGCTACTATTCATTCGGAGAGCACTGAAGCTTTCTTT. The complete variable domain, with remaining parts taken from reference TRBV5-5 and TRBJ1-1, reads DAGVTQSPTHLIKTRGQQVTLRCSPISGHKSVSWYQQVLGQGPQFIFQYYEKEERGRGNFPDRFSARQFPNYSSELNVNALLLGDSALYLCASATIHSESTEAFFGQGTRLTVV.

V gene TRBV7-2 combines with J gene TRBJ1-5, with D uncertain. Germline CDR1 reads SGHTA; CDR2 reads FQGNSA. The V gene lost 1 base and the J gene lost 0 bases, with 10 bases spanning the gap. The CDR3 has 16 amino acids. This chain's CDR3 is CASSLGGRFSNQPQHF. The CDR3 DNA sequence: TGTGCCAGCAGCTTAGGGGGTCGGTTTAGCAATCAGCCCCAGCATTTT.